This TCR beta chain was obtained from a study of graft-versus-host responses after intestinal transplantation. This table comes from immunoSEQ multiplex PCR, and its TCRdb copy is limited to in-frame clones, with some not included. Here the sample spans around 100,000 clones, under 95% being singletons. Worth noting for this clone: Its antigen remains unidentified.

The CDR3 runs 14 residues. The V end was cut by 2 bases, the J end by 8 bases, with 13 bases between. The germline V gene encodes CDR1 MNHEY and CDR2 SMNVEV (reference sequence). V gene TRBV27 combines with J gene TRBJ2-1; weak D call: TRBD2 (7 bases). This clonotype was obtained from a human donor who received an intestinal transplant. Sample: unstimulated CD8+ T cells sorted from spleen or lymph node cells, taken before intestinal transplant. The CDR3 loop reads CASSLAGGGHEQFF. The CDR3 bases are TGTGCCAGCAGTTTAGCTGGCGGGGGCCATGAGCAGTTCTTC.